The subject of this entry is one T cell receptor (beta chain). This sample is drawn from a study of control samples from healthy donors and cancer patients. TCRdb keeps only in-frame clones here, not all; method: immunoSEQ multiplex PCR. In the table there are about 94,000 clones, approximately 90% of which are singletons. This clonotype was obtained from a woman aged 18-30 years in good health. Sequenced material: blood.

CDR3 bases: TGTGCCAGCAGCCAACGGGCTGGGGCCAACGTCCTGACTTTC. Its translation is CASSQRAGANVLTF. The chain couples TRBV3-1 (or the pseudogene TRBV3-2) to TRBJ2-6; no clear D. The CDR3 sequence is 14 residues long. Germline assignment: CDR1 LGHDT and CDR2 YNNKEL (reference sequence). V was shortened by 2 bases and J by 2 bases, with 4 bases between the two germline ends.